These T cell receptor beta chains were read from a single sample in a study of immune evolution from preneoplasia to lung adenocarcinoma. Repertoires were generated with immunoSEQ multiplex PCR, while TCRdb's copy carries only in-frame clones and drops some. The sample yields 5,500 to 6,500 clones, approximately 75% seen once. The sequenced sample consisted of FFPE adjacent normal lung tissue. All receptors derive from an older donor with lung adenocarcinoma. The CDR3 runs from the conserved cysteine through the conserved F or W.

j_gene: TRBJ2-5; v_gene: TRBV18; CDR3aa: CASSPGTGDETQYF
j_gene: TRBJ2-7; v_gene: TRBV28; CDR3aa: CASSPPRGRQYF
j_gene: TRBJ1-2; v_gene: TRBV6-1; CDR3aa: CASSGDGYTF
j_gene: TRBJ2-5; v_gene: TRBV7-7; CDR3aa: CASSLGPGLAGDVQYF
j_gene: TRBJ1-2; v_gene: TRBV6-4; CDR3aa: CASSDSGRGGYTF
j_gene: TRBJ2-5; v_gene: TRBV5-1; CDR3aa: CASSLDLGQLETQYF
j_gene: TRBJ1-2; v_gene: TRBV2; CDR3aa: CASSAGTGGTLGYTF
j_gene: TRBJ2-7; v_gene: TRBV19; CDR3aa: CASSMTGNYYEQYF
j_gene: TRBJ2-4; v_gene: TRBV18; CDR3aa: CASSPPTENIQYF
j_gene: TRBJ1-2; v_gene: TRBV5-1; CDR3aa: CASSTGVNYGYTF
j_gene: TRBJ2-7; v_gene: TRBV29-1; CDR3aa: CSFGAGTRDEQYF
j_gene: TRBJ1-1; v_gene: TRBV29-1; CDR3aa: CSVLMDKWNTEAFF
j_gene: TRBJ2-2; v_gene: TRBV7-9; CDR3aa: CASSPYTGELFF
j_gene: TRBJ2-1; v_gene: TRBV5-4; CDR3aa: CASSLAVASGSYEQFF
j_gene: TRBJ1-2; v_gene: TRBV7-8; CDR3aa: CASSPTGSPGYTF
j_gene: TRBJ1-1; v_gene: TRBV7-2; CDR3aa: CASSRLEHTEAFF
j_gene: TRBJ1-1; v_gene: TRBV6-1; CDR3aa: CASSRRNTEAFF
j_gene: TRBJ2-7; v_gene: TRBV21-1; CDR3aa: CASSKGWQASAYEQYF
j_gene: TRBJ2-1; v_gene: TRBV7-3; CDR3aa: CASSLIAESYNEQFF
j_gene: TRBJ2-1; v_gene: TRBV6-4; CDR3aa: CASSEGQGAHNEQFF
j_gene: TRBJ2-7; v_gene: TRBV29-1; CDR3aa: CSVRDIAYEQYF
j_gene: TRBJ2-7; v_gene: TRBV10-3; CDR3aa: CAISGSGYEQYF
j_gene: TRBJ1-1; v_gene: TRBV30; CDR3aa: CAWLDHMNTEAFF
j_gene: TRBJ2-3; v_gene: TRBV10-2; CDR3aa: CASSETGTDTQYF
j_gene: TRBJ2-1; v_gene: TRBV6-4; CDR3aa: CASKVVAANNEQFF
j_gene: TRBJ1-1; v_gene: TRBV6-6; CDR3aa: CASRRQGEGGTEAFF
j_gene: TRBJ2-7; v_gene: TRBV18; CDR3aa: CASSPGYEQYF
j_gene: TRBJ1-1; v_gene: TRBV7-8; CDR3aa: CASSLRTANTEAFF
j_gene: TRBJ1-1; v_gene: TRBV6-6; CDR3aa: CASSNTGRGDTEAFF
j_gene: TRBJ1-1; v_gene: TRBV4-1; CDR3aa: CASSQASWGTLNTEAFF
j_gene: TRBJ2-3; v_gene: TRBV7-8; CDR3aa: CASSSSGQDTQYF
j_gene: TRBJ1-2; v_gene: TRBV18; CDR3aa: CASSPNVRGLNYGYTF
j_gene: TRBJ2-5; v_gene: TRBV7-3; CDR3aa: CASSLTVADQETQYF
j_gene: TRBJ1-1; v_gene: TRBV5-6; CDR3aa: CASSRTLGGEAFF
j_gene: TRBJ2-5; v_gene: TRBV11-2; CDR3aa: CASSSTGTGGQTQYF
j_gene: TRBJ1-3; v_gene: TRBV6-6; CDR3aa: CASTDGGFSGNTIYF
j_gene: TRBJ2-7; v_gene: TRBV30; CDR3aa: CACTSGAGSYEQYF
j_gene: TRBJ2-2; v_gene: TRBV6-6; CDR3aa: CASSLGTGELFF
j_gene: TRBJ2-1; v_gene: TRBV5-4; CDR3aa: CASSLLAGGPSYNEQFF
j_gene: TRBJ1-1; v_gene: TRBV7-9; CDR3aa: CASSRTDLGTEAFF
j_gene: TRBJ1-1; v_gene: TRBV18; CDR3aa: CASSSTEKDTEAFF
j_gene: TRBJ1-1; v_gene: TRBV11-2; CDR3aa: CASSLVLNTEAFF